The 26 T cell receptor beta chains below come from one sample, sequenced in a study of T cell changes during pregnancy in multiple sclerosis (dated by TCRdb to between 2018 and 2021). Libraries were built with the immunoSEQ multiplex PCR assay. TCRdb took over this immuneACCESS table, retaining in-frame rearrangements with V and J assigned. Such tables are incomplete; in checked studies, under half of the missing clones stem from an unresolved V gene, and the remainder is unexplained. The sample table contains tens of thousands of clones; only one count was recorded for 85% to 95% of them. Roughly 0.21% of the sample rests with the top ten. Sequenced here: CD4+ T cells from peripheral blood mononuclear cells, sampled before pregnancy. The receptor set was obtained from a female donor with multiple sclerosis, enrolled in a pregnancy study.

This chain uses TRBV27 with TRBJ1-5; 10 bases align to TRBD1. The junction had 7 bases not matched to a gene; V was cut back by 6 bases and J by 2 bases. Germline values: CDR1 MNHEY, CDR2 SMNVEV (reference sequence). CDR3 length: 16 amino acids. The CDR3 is CASRRWGTGGNQPQHF. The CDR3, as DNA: TGTGCCAGCAGAAGGTGGGGGACAGGGGGCAATCAGCCCCAGCATTTT.

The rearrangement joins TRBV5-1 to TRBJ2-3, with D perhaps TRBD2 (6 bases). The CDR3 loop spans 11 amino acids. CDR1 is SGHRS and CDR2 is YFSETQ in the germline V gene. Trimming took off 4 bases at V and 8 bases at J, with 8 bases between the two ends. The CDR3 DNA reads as TGCGCCAGCAGCCCGGGACTTACGCAGTATTTT. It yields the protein CASSPGLTQYF.

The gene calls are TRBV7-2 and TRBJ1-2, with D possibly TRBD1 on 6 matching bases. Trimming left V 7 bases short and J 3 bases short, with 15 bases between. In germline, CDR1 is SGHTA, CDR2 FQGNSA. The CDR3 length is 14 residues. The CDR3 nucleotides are TGTGCCAGCAATCTCCGGGACAACCACTATGGCTACACCTTC. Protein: CASNLRDNHYGYTF.

CDR3 loop: CASSQAIRESEAFF. CDR3 bases: TGTGCCAGCAGCCAAGCTATTAGAGAATCTGAAGCTTTCTTT. V and J are TRBV4-2 and TRBJ1-1; no reliable D call. CDR3 size: 14 residues. V shed 1 base and J shed 6 bases, with 12 bases lying between them. From germline, CDR1 is LGHNA and CDR2 YNFKEQ.

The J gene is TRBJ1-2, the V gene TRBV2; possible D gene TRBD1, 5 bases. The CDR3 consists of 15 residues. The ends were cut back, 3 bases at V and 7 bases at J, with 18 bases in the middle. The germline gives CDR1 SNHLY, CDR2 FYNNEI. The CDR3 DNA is TGTGCCAGCAGTGATCGGGGGTTTGGTTCCACTGGCTACACCTTC. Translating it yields CASSDRGFGSTGYTF.

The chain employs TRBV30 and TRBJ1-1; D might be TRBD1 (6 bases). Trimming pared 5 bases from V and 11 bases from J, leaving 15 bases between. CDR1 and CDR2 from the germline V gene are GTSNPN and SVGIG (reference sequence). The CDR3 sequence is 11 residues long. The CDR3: CAWQGQRNAFF. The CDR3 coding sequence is TGTGCCTGGCAAGGACAGAGGAACGCTTTCTTT.

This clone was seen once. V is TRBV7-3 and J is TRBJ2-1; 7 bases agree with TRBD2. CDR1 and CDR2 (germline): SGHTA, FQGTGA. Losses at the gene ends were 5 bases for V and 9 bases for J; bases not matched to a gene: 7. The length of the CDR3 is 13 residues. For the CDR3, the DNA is TGTGCCAGCAGCCCTCAGGGAGGGAGTGAGCAGTTCTTC. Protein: CASSPQGGSEQFF.

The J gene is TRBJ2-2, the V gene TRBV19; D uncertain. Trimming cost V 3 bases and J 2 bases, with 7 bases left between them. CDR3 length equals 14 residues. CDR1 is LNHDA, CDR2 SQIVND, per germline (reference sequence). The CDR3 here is CASSMHTNTGELFF. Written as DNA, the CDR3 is TGTGCCAGTAGTATGCACACAAACACCGGGGAGCTGTTTTTT. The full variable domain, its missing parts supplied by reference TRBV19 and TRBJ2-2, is DGGITQSPKYLFRKEGQNVTLSCEQNLNHDAMYWYRQDPGQGLRLIYYSQIVNDFQKGDIAEGYSVSREKKESFPLTVTSAQKNPTAFYLCASSMHTNTGELFFGEGSRLTVL.

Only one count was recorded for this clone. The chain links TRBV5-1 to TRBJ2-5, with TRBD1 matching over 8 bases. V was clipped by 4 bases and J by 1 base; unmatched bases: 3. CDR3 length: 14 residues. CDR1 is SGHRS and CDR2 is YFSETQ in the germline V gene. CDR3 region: CASSPTGGQETQYF. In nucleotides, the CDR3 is TGCGCCAGCAGCCCCACAGGGGGCCAAGAGACCCAGTACTTC.

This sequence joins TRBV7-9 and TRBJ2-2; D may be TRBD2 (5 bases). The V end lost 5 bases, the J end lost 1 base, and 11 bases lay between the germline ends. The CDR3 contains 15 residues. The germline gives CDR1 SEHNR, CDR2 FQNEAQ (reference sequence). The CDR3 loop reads CASSPGSVNTGELFF. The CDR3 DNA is TGTGCCAGCAGCCCGGGGTCGGTGAACACCGGGGAGCTGTTTTTT.

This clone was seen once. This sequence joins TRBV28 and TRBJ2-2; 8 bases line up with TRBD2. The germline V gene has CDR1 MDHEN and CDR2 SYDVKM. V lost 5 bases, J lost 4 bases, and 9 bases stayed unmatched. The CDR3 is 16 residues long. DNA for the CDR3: TGTGCCAGCAGTCAATCAGCGGGAGCATCCACCGGGGAGCTGTTTTTT. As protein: CASSQSAGASTGELFF.

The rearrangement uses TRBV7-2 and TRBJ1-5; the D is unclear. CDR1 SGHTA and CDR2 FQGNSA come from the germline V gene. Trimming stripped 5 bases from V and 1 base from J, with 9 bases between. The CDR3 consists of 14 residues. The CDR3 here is CASSARVSNQPQHF. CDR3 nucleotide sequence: TGTGCCAGCAGCGCGCGCGTGAGCAATCAGCCCCAGCATTTT. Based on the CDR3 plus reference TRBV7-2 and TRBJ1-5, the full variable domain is GAGVSQSPSNKVTEKGKDVELRCDPISGHTALYWYRQSLGQGLEFLIYFQGNSAPDKSGLPSDRFSAERTGGSVSTLTIQRTQQEDSAVYLCASSARVSNQPQHFGDGTRLSIL.

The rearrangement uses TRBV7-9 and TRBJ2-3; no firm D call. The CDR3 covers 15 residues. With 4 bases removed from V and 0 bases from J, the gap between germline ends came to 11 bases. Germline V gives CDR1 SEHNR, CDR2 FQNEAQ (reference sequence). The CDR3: CASSSLGSSTDTQYF. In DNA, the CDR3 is TGTGCCAGCAGCTCCCTGGGCTCTAGCACAGATACGCAGTATTTT.

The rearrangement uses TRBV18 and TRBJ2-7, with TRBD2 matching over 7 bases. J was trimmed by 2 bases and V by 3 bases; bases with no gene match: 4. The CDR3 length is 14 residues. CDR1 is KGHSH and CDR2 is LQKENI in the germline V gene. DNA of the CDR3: TGTGCCAGCTCACCGGGAGGGGAACCCTACGAGCAGTACTTC. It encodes CASSPGGEPYEQYF.

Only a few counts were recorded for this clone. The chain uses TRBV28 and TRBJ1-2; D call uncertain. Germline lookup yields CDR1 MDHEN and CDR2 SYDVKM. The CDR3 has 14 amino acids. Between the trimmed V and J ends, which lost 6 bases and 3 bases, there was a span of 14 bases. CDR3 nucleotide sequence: TGTGCCAGCAGCCCCTTAGGGAGGGACTATGGCTACACCTTC. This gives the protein CASSPLGRDYGYTF.

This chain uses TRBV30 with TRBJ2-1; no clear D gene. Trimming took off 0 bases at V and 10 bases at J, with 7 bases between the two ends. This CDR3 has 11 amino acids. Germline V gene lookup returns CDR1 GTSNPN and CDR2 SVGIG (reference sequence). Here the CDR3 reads CAWSVNYEQFF. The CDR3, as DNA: TGTGCCTGGAGTGTAAACTACGAGCAGTTCTTC.

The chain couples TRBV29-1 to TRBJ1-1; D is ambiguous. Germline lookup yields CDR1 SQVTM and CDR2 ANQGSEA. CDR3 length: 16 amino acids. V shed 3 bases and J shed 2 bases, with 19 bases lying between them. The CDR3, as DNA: TGCAGCGTTGAGAGGTGGGGTCGGGGAGAAAACACTGAAGCTTTCTTT. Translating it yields CSVERWGRGENTEAFF.

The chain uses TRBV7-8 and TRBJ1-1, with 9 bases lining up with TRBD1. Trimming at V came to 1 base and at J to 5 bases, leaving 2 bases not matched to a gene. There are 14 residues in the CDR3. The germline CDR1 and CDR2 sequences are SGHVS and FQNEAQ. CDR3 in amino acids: CASSLGTGDTEAFF. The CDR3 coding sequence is TGTGCCAGCAGCTTAGGGACAGGGGATACTGAAGCTTTCTTT.

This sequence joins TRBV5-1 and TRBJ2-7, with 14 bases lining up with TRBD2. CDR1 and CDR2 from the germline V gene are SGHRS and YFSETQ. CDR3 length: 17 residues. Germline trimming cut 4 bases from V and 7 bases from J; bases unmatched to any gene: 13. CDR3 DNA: TGCGCCAGCAGCCGGAACACGGGGACTAGCGGGAGTCGTGAGCAGTACTTC. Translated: CASSRNTGTSGSREQYF.

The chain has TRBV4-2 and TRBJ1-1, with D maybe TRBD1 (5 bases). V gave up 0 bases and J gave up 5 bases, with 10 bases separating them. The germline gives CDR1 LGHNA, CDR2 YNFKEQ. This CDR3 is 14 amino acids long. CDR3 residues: CASSQEGRGTEAFF. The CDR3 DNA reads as TGTGCCAGCAGCCAAGAGGGTCGGGGGACTGAAGCTTTCTTT.

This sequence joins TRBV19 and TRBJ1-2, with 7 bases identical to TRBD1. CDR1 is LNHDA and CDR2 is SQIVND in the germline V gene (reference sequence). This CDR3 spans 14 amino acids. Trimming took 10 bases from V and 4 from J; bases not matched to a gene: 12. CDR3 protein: CATTKTGVAYGYTF. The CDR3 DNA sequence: TGTGCCACGACGAAAACAGGGGTAGCCTATGGCTACACCTTC.

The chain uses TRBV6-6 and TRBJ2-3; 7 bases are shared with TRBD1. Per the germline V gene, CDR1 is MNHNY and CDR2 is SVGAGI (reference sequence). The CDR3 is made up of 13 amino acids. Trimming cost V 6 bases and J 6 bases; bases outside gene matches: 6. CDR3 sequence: CASRQGNRDTQYF. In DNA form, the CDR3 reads TGTGCCAGCAGACAGGGGAACAGGGATACGCAGTATTTT.

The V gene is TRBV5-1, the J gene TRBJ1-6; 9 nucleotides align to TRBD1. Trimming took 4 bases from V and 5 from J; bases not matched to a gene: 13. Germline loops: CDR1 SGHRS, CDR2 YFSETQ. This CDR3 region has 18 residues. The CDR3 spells CASSPGQGWSRNNSPLHF. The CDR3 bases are TGCGCCAGCAGCCCGGGACAGGGATGGAGTAGGAATAATTCACCCCTCCACTTT.

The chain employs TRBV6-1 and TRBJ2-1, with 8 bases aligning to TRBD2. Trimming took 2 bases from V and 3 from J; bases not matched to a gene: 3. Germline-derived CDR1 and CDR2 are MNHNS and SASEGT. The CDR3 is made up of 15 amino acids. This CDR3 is CASSELSGVYNEQFF. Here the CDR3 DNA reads TGTGCCAGCAGTGAACTTAGCGGGGTCTACAATGAGCAGTTCTTC.

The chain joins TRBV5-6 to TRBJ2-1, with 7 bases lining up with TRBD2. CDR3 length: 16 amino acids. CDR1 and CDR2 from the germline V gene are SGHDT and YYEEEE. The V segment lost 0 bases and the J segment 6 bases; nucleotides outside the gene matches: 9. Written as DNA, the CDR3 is TGTGCCAGCAGCTTGGTTTGGGGGGGTGGTTTCAATGAGCAGTTCTTC. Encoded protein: CASSLVWGGGFNEQFF.

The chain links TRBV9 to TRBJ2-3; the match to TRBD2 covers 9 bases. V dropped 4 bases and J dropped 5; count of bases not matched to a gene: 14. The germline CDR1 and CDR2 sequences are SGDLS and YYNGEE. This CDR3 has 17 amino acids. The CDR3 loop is CASSRDGRRGGEDTQYF. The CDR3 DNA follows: TGTGCCAGCAGCCGAGACGGGCGGCGGGGGGGAGAAGATACGCAGTATTTT.